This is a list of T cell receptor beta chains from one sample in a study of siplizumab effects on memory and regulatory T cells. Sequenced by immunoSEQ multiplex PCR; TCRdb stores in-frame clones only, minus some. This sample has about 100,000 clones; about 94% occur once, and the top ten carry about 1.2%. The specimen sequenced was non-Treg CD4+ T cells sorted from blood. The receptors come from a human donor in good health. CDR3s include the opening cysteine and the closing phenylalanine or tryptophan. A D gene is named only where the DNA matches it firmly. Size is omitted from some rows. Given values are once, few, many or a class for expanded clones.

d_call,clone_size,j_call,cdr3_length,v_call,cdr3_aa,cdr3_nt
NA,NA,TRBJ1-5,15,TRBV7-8,CASSFRLRGDQPQHF,TGTGCCAGCAGCTTTCGGCTACGGGGGGATCAGCCCCAGCATTTT
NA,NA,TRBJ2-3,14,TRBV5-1,CASSLGYRQDTQYF,TGCGCCAGCAGCTTGGGCTATCGCCAAGATACGCAGTATTTT
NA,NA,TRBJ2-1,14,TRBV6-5,CASSPKRAYNEQFF,TGTGCCAGCTCTCCCAAGCGGGCCTACAATGAGCAGTTCTTC
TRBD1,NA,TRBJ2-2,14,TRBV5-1,CASSFGQGAGELFF,TGCGCCAGCAGCTTTGGCCAGGGGGCCGGGGAGCTGTTTTTT
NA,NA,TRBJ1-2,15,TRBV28,CASSLSQITNYGYTF,TGTGCCAGCAGTTTAAGTCAGATAACTAACTATGGCTACACCTTC
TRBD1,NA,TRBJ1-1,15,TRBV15,CATSRGGQTNTEAFF,TGTGCCACCAGCAGGGGGGGACAGACGAACACTGAAGCTTTCTTT
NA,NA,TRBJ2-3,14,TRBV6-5,CASSYRGLPDTQYF,TGTGCCAGCAGTTACCGGGGACTTCCAGATACGCAGTATTTT
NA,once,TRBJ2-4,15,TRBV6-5,CASSLHQKAKNIQYF,TGTGCCAGCAGCCTTCACCAGAAAGCCAAAAACATTCAGTACTTC
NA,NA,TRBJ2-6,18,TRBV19,CASSIVLMGTPGANVLTF,TGTGCCAGTAGTATAGTACTAATGGGTACGCCGGGGGCCAACGTCCTGACTTTC
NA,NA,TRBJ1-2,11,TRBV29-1,CSGFGAGGYTF,TGCAGCGGTTTTGGGGCCGGGGGCTACACCTTC
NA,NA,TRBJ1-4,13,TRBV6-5,CASKPQGIEKLFF,TGTGCCAGCAAACCACAGGGAATTGAAAAACTGTTTTTT
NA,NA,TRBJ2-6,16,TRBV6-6,CASSYTTGTGANVLTF,TGTGCCAGCAGTTACACCACAGGGACCGGGGCCAACGTCCTGACTTTC
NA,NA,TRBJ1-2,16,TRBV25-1,CASSDSPRGDNYGYTF,TGTGCCAGCAGTGACTCCCCCAGGGGCGATAACTATGGCTACACCTTC
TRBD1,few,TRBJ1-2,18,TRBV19,CASSPLGGNRGTNDGYTF,TGTGCCAGTAGTCCCCTTGGGGGAAACAGGGGAACTAATGATGGCTACACCTTC
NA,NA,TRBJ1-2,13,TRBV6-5,CATNRDLNYGYTF,TGTGCCACCAACCGGGACCTAAACTATGGCTACACCTTC
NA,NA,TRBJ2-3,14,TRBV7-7,CASIHWLSTDTQYF,TGTGCTAGCATCCACTGGCTAAGCACAGATACGCAGTATTTT
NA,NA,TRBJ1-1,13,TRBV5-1,CASGGLKGTEAFF,TGCGCCAGCGGCGGGCTGAAGGGCACTGAAGCTTTCTTT
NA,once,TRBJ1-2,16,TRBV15,CATSRGGGYINYGYTF,TGTGCCACCAGCAGAGGGGGTGGATACATTAACTATGGCTACACCTTC
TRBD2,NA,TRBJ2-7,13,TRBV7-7,CASSAGTRGEQYF,TGTGCTAGCAGCGCCGGGACTAGAGGCGAGCAGTACTTC
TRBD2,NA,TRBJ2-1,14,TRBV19,CASSIFSGRDEQFF,TGTGCCAGTAGTATATTTAGCGGGAGAGATGAGCAGTTCTTC
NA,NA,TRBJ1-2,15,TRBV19,CASSILSTGFYGYTF,TGTGCCAGTAGTATACTATCGACTGGCTTCTATGGCTACACCTTC
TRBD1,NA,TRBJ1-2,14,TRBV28,CASSPTTGSHGYTF,TGTGCCAGCAGTCCGACGACAGGGTCTCATGGCTACACCTTC
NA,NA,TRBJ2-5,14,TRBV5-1,CASRWAALQETQYF,TGCGCCAGCAGGTGGGCAGCACTACAAGAGACCCAGTACTTC
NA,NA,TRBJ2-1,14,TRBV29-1,CSVEEEGGWNEQFF,TGCAGCGTTGAAGAGGAAGGTGGGTGGAATGAGCAGTTCTTC
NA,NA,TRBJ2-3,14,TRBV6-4,CASSDDPLSDTQYF,TGTGCCAGCAGTGACGATCCTTTATCAGATACGCAGTATTTT
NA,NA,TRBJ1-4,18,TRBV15,CATSRDSPSGTVVEKLFF,TGTGCCACCAGCAGAGATTCCCCATCCGGGACGGTGGTTGAAAAACTGTTTTTT
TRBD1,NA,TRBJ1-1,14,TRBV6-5,CASSMTGSVTEAFF,TGTGCCAGCAGTATGACAGGGAGCGTAACTGAAGCTTTCTTT
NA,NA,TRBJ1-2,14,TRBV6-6,CASSPTGNSVGYTF,TGTGCCAGCAGTCCGACAGGAAACTCAGTTGGCTACACCTTC
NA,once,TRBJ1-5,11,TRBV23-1,CASSHTQPQHF,TGCGCCAGCAGTCACACTCAGCCCCAGCATTTT
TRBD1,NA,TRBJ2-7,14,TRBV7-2,CASSSSTGAGEQYF,TGTGCCAGCAGCTCCTCGACAGGGGCAGGCGAGCAGTACTTC
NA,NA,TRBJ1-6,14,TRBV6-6,CASSPQGIGSPLHF,TGTGCCAGCAGTCCGCAGGGAATCGGTTCACCCCTCCACTTT
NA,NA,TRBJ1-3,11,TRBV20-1,CSASSGNTIYF,TGCAGTGCTAGCTCTGGAAACACCATATATTTT